This is a list of T cell receptor beta chains from one sample in a study of cytomegalovirus exposure and HLA in healthy donors. The repertoire was sequenced with immunoSEQ multiplex PCR; TCRdb's copy has only in-frame clones and lacks some. The sample shows about 93,000 clones, around 80% of them seen only once. The sequencing sample was made of PBMCs. The receptors originated from a man aged 30-40 years in good health and CMV-seronegative. Each CDR3 is given with its conserved first and last residue. Each record gives: V gene, CDR3 length, CDR3 protein.

TRBV30	14	CAWSVLAGNYGYTF
TRBV7-9	12	CSSSFKGFEQYF
TRBV21-1	18	CASSKAGLKRSSGNTIYF
TRBV5-1	17	CASSLAGSGRSQETQYF
TRBV30	15	CAWEPPGLPNTEAFF
TRBV14	16	CASSQDFMGENTEAFF
TRBV28	15	CASGPGGQGNEKLFF
TRBV7-9	16	CASSLALRTVYNEQFF
TRBV29-1	15	CSVEIGQGNRDTQYF
TRBV5-1	16	CASSWAQKNPTDTQYF
TRBV7-3	13	CASRTGSTGELFF
TRBV19	14	CASSPGQGANEQFF
TRBV21-1	14	CASSGDRGTMGYTF
TRBV15	16	CATSIGGTGKNYGYTF
TRBV9	15	CASSVGQGTNEKLFF
TRBV7-9	13	CASSLQGGTEAFF
TRBV11-2	18	CASSEFGLAGGLGETQYF
TRBV27	14	CASSLAPLNTEAFF
TRBV6-5	14	CASSYSGGDEKLFF
TRBV5-1	13	CASSLGGDQPQHF
TRBV21-1	17	CASSRAFGDRVFLMAFF
TRBV9	14	CASSVGPPANEQYF
TRBV30	14	CAWSQGQPSQPQHF
TRBV27	17	CASSYKPGAGVGYEQYF
TRBV5-1	13	CASGVGRATEAFF
TRBV7-9	15	CASSSIDRGNEKLFF
TRBV5-6	14	CASSLVPLAGGYTF
TRBV30	14	CAWSVSRTNYGYTF
TRBV7-8	16	CASSLIGLAGAYEQYF
TRBV30	14	CALSQAGRTDTQYF
TRBV10-3	15	CAISDQVHGGYEQYF
TRBV18	20	CASSPPLERGLLGFSYEQYF
TRBV14	15	CASSQSLAPNTEAFF
TRBV30	17	CAWSPLRAGTMGNTIYF
TRBV7-2	14	CASSSRDSPAEQYF
TRBV19	14	CASSALAGGGEQYF
TRBV4-2	12	CASSHQTGEAFF
TRBV6-5	16	CASSYTGTGPSYEQYF
TRBV10-2	18	CASRTFIGGGLRSTEAFF
TRBV27	16	CASSFISAKRDTEAFF
TRBV5-1	17	CASSIHTGQGAGNTIYF
TRBV6-6	14	CASRDGQGAHEQYF
TRBV30	13	CACRDYSSYEQYF
TRBV15	14	CATRSSGSSYEQYF
TRBV7-9	15	CASSPGGGSFYGYTF
TRBV2	17	CASSLTEVKYSNQPQHF
TRBV11-2	15	CASSRAGHSYNEQFF
TRBV10-1	12	CATDPGEGEQYF
TRBV4-2	15	CASSQDGEAHYGYTF
TRBV4-3	15	CASSQDGRGEEKLFF
TRBV18	15	CASSQVGGDTDTQYF
TRBV28	15	CASSEQGSGANVLTF
TRBV7-9	14	CASSDVGIGQPQHF
TRBV11-1	13	CASSFNGRTEAFF